This T cell receptor (beta chain) derives from a study of cytomegalovirus exposure and HLA in healthy donors. The PCR had 60 Vbeta and 13 Jbeta primers. Sequencing was performed with immunoSEQ multiplex PCR; in TCRdb, only in-frame clones are kept and a portion is missing. The data contain 130,000 to 150,000 clones, roughly two thirds of them singletons. The CDR3 totals 18 residues. J gave up 5 bases and V 1 base, and 14 bases lay outside the gene matches. Germline-derived CDR1 and CDR2 are KGHSH and LQKENI. The sequencing input was PBMCs. This rearrangement joins TRBV18 to TRBJ2-1, with 7 bases identical to TRBD2. The source is a woman in her 40s in good health and CMV-seronegative. CDR3 sequence: CASSPRELSGYGDNEQFF. The CDR3 DNA follows: TGTGCCAGCTCACCACGGGAACTTAGCGGGTACGGGGACAATGAGCAGTTCTTC.